This is a list of T cell receptor beta chains from one sample in a study of blood T cells in healthy people across ages. TCRdb reprocessed the 5' RACE reads with MiXCR, giving one entry per CDR3 protein. The table has some 1,800,000 distinct CDR3 sequences, roughly two fifths seen once; the top ten hold roughly 23%. Input material: blood. The source is a human donor in good health. Each CDR3 is given without its conserved first and last residue. D genes are given only for firm matches. Clone size is not always given. Where it is, it says once, few, many or a class for expanded clones.

v_call	d_call	j_call	clone_size	cdr3_aa
TRBV9	TRBD1	TRBJ1-5	few	ASSVGTGDGQPQH
TRBV6-6	TRBD1	TRBJ2-5	few	ATQRSVSGQGQETQY
TRBV7-9	TRBD2	TRBJ2-3	.	ASSPVLGLAERGTDTQY
TRBV28	TRBD1	TRBJ2-2	.	ASKGGSGELF
TRBV19	TRBD1	TRBJ2-7	few	ASSINRGTYEQY
TRBV7-9	TRBD1	TRBJ1-4	few	ASSLVGTGDEKLF
TRBV4-2	.	TRBJ2-1	.	ASSHPVKAGSYNEQF
TRBV11-2	.	.	.	ASSPGWGGQSSYNEQY
TRBV28	TRBD1	TRBJ2-7	few	ASNLQGAGYEQY
TRBV4-3	TRBD1	.	few	ASSQDRDRADEQY
TRBV7-2	TRBD2	TRBJ2-5	.	ASSRKRLAAETQY
TRBV6-5	.	TRBJ2-1	.	ASRGGPLNEQF
TRBV20-1	TRBD2	TRBJ2-5	few	SARDRDGLAAQETQY
TRBV20-1	TRBD1	TRBJ1-5	few	SAVGQGGGNQPQH
TRBV12-3/TRBV12-4	TRBD1	TRBJ1-4	.	ASIRTGGNEKLF
TRBV7-2	TRBD2	TRBJ2-2	.	ASSPGGRGELF
TRBV12-3/TRBV12-4	.	TRBJ1-2	.	ASSPGVTNYGYT
TRBV6-2/TRBV6-3	.	TRBJ2-1	few	ASSFDKAVEQF
TRBV2	.	TRBJ2-4	.	ASSEEGWMNIRY
TRBV7-2	TRBD2	TRBJ2-1	.	ASSRGLAGGPGEQF
TRBV12-3/TRBV12-4	.	TRBJ2-3	.	ASSLPPTALSTDTQY
TRBV5-6	TRBD1	TRBJ2-3	many	ASSLVGTGTDTQY
TRBV20-1	TRBD1	TRBJ2-3	few	SHPKPRGRTDTQY
TRBV9	.	TRBJ2-1	.	ASSSDGTSYNEQF
TRBV2	.	TRBJ2-1	.	ASRDQTGGGYSEQF
TRBV29-1	TRBD2	TRBJ2-7	many	SVRGGEYYEQY
TRBV29-1	TRBD2	TRBJ2-1	.	SVTSGSLEQF
TRBV7-7	TRBD2	TRBJ2-1	.	ASSQAGTGNEQF
TRBV4-3	.	TRBJ2-3	.	ASSQELVGSDTQY
TRBV15	.	TRBJ1-4	many	ASRRGAGKLF
TRBV29-1	.	TRBJ1-2	.	SAEGPKLSYGYT
TRBV20-1	TRBD2	TRBJ2-1	.	SARASSGEDNEQF
TRBV29-1	.	TRBJ1-1	.	SATQQNTEAF
TRBV20-1	.	TRBJ1-2	.	SAREMGDYGYT
TRBV5-5	.	TRBJ1-5	few	ASSLVLSNQPQH
TRBV7-2	.	TRBJ1-2	.	ASSRTFSNYGYT
TRBV12-3/TRBV12-4	.	TRBJ1-2	.	ASREAGNYGYT
TRBV12-5	TRBD1	TRBJ2-1	.	ASGLLTLPGGEEQF
TRBV7-3	.	TRBJ1-1	.	ASSLMAWGPAF
TRBV14	TRBD2	TRBJ2-5	.	VSSLPGGPELETQY
TRBV4-1	.	TRBJ2-7	few	ASSQAGGTVSYEQY
TRBV12-3/TRBV12-4	.	TRBJ2-1	.	ASSSVLNEQF
TRBV7-3	.	TRBJ2-1	.	ASSVEPGDNEQF
TRBV29-1	.	TRBJ1-4	.	SVDPGGANEKLF
TRBV7-6	.	TRBJ2-7	.	ASSLGGAGGYEQY
TRBV4-1	.	TRBJ2-5	.	ASSQEEGVAQETQY
TRBV4-3	.	TRBJ2-1	.	ATPISLCEQF
TRBV6-5	.	TRBJ1-2	few	ASSWRQGGYT
TRBV20-1	TRBD2	TRBJ2-2	few	SALSGGANTGELF
TRBV7-9	.	TRBJ2-1	.	ASSLAAGVDNEQF
TRBV29-1	.	TRBJ2-7	few	SVEESGRAYEQY
TRBV7-2	TRBD1	TRBJ1-1	few	ASSLLQGVNTEAF
TRBV12-3/TRBV12-4	TRBD1	TRBJ2-7	.	ASSFDREGEQY
TRBV29-1	.	TRBJ1-5	few	SVEGRNGAQH